The clone carrying this T cell receptor beta chain was counted many times. The sample belongs to a study of patients with pleural tuberculosis. Trimming stripped 5 bases from V and 1 base from J, with 14 bases between. The length of the CDR3 is 15 residues. Germline values: CDR1 LNHDA, CDR2 SQIVND (reference sequence). TCRdb passed the reads through MiXCR, listing each CDR3 protein once. The table includes 25,000 to 30,000 distinct CDR3 sequences, more than 15% detected once. Sequenced sample: peripheral blood. The chain uses TRBV19 and TRBJ1-1; D not resolved. This sequence originates from a human donor with pleural tuberculosis. The CDR3 DNA is TGTGCCAGTAGTCCCCTCCGGACCGGGAACACTGAAGCTTTCTTT. Protein: CASSPLRTGNTEAFF.